Shown below are 3 T cell receptor beta chains from a single sample sequenced in a study of cytomegalovirus exposure and HLA in healthy donors. Clones were sequenced by immunoSEQ multiplex PCR, and TCRdb holds only the in-frame ones, with some missing. The table records a few hundred thousand clones, 75% to 90% of them present only once. The material sequenced was PBMCs. These receptors were collected from a young woman in good health and CMV-seronegative.

The chain combines TRBV5-4 with TRBJ2-1; 10 positions agree with TRBD2. J lost 5 bases, V lost 3 bases, and 5 bases had no gene match. The CDR3 has 15 amino acids. Per germline, CDR1 SGHNT and CDR2 YYREEE (reference sequence). The CDR3: CASSYPSGGNNEQFF. DNA of the CDR3: TGTGCCAGCAGCTACCCTAGCGGGGGTAACAATGAGCAGTTCTTC.

The chain carries TRBV7-9 and TRBJ2-7; weak D call: TRBD2 (6 bases). The CDR3 consists of 14 residues. CDR1 is SEHNR and CDR2 is FQNEAQ in the germline V gene (reference sequence). Trimming shortened V by 5 bases and J by 4 bases, and 15 bases separated the two germline ends. DNA of the CDR3: TGTGCCAGCAGCCCCCCCCCGGGGGATTACGAGCAGTACTTC. This gives the protein CASSPPPGDYEQYF.

This clone was recorded a few times. The chain links TRBV2 to TRBJ1-1; no clear D gene. Trimming stripped 7 bases from V and 6 bases from J, with 15 bases between. This CDR3 contains 13 residues. The V gene's germline CDR1 is SNHLY and CDR2 FYNNEI. This CDR3 is CASTAAGLAEAFF. As DNA, the CDR3 is TGTGCCAGCACCGCCGCGGGCCTGGCTGAAGCTTTCTTT.